A single T cell receptor (beta chain) is shown here with its context. Its specificity is not known. Other DNA sequences within the sample encode an identical CDR3. This specimen comes from a study of cytomegalovirus exposure and HLA in healthy donors. Study results and limitations: It was assumed in the presence/absence analyses that sequencing depth was roughly uniform across donors. TCR beta V- and J-gene trimming, according to a later analysis, was linked to a missense DCLRE1C variant.

Primers included in the PCR were 60 Vbeta and 13 Jbeta primers. Only in-frame clones appear in the TCRdb table, and some are missing; sequencing was by immunoSEQ multiplex PCR. Among some 150,000 clones listed, roughly 70% were seen once. The CDR3 extends over 13 amino acids. Germline V gene data show CDR1 as LNHDA and CDR2 as SQIVND (reference sequence). V was trimmed by 2 bases and J by 2 bases, leaving 6 bases between them. The chain uses TRBV19 and TRBJ1-2; D ambiguous. This receptor was taken from a woman aged 25 to 45 in good health and CMV-seronegative. Sequencing was carried out using PBMCs. Here the CDR3 DNA reads TGTGCCAGTAGTATATCGGGGAACTATGGCTACACCTTC. Protein: CASSISGNYGYTF.